These T cell receptor beta chains were read from a single sample in a study of cytomegalovirus exposure and HLA in healthy donors. Produced via immunoSEQ multiplex PCR; TCRdb's table is partial and in-frame only. The record lists tens of thousands of clones, of which the ten most abundant hold roughly 5.9%. The sample was PBMCs. These receptor sequences come from a human donor in good health. The CDR3 runs from the conserved cysteine through the conserved F or W. D genes are given only for firm matches.

TRBD1,TRBV27,TRBJ1-1,TGTGCCAGCAGAAGACAGGGAAGGACTGAAGCTTTCTTT,CASRRQGRTEAFF
TRBD2,TRBV29-1,TRBJ2-7,TGCAGCGTTAGGCCTAGCGGGGCCTCCTACGAGCAGTACTTC,CSVRPSGASYEQYF
-,TRBV19,TRBJ1-4,TGTGCCAGCTCGGGACTCGGGGATGAAAAACTGTTTTTT,CASSGLGDEKLFF
-,TRBV7-3,TRBJ2-1,TGTGCCAGCAGCTTAGGGCTCCAAAGGGGCAATGAGCAGTTCTTC,CASSLGLQRGNEQFF
TRBD1,TRBV6-1,TRBJ2-7,TGTGCCAGCAGTGAAGCGCGAGGGACAGATCCCTACGAGCAGTACTTC,CASSEARGTDPYEQYF
-,TRBV7-7,TRBJ2-7,TGTGCCAGCAGCATGAAGGCAGGGGCCGAGCAGTACTTC,CASSMKAGAEQYF
-,TRBV5-1,TRBJ2-3,TGCGCCAGCAGCTCCGGGGGGCGGACAGATACGCAGTATTTT,CASSSGGRTDTQYF
TRBD1,TRBV28,TRBJ2-7,TGTGCCAGCCGGGGCTTAACAGGGGACGATTACGAGCAGTACTTC,CASRGLTGDDYEQYF
TRBD1,TRBV9,TRBJ2-1,TGTGCCAGCAGCGTAGGCGGGGACAGGTTTCGAAATGAGCAGTTCTTC,CASSVGGDRFRNEQFF
TRBD1,TRBV6-4,TRBJ1-2,TGTGCCAGCAGTGACGACGGACAGGGGGGACGTGGCTACACCTTC,CASSDDGQGGRGYTF
TRBD1,TRBV11-1,TRBJ1-1,TGTGCCAGCAGCTTAGGGACAGGGGGACGTACTGAAGCTTTCTTT,CASSLGTGGRTEAFF
TRBD1,TRBV29-1,TRBJ2-1,TGCAGCGTTGTGCCGGGACAGGTATACTCCGACAATGAGCAGTTCTTC,CSVVPGQVYSDNEQFF
-,TRBV30,TRBJ1-1,TGTGCCTGGGTGGAGGGGATATATGAAGCTTTCTTT,CAWVEGIYEAFF
-,TRBV15,TRBJ1-2,TGTGCCACCAGCAAACGGGAATACGGCTACACCTTC,CATSKREYGYTF
-,TRBV12-5,TRBJ2-5,TGTGCTAGTGGTTTGGTACAAGGGGCTAAAGAGACCCAGTACTTC,CASGLVQGAKETQYF
-,TRBV18,TRBJ1-4,TGTGCCAGCTCACCTGACAGCTCCGCAACTAATGAAAAACTGTTTTTT,CASSPDSSATNEKLFF
-,TRBV19,TRBJ1-5,TGTGCCAGTACCGTACAGCTAAATCAGCCCCAGCATTTT,CASTVQLNQPQHF
TRBD1,TRBV7-2,TRBJ1-1,TGTGCCAGTAACACAGGGGGCGAGGGTGTAACGGCTTTCTTT,CASNTGGEGVTAFF
-,TRBV6-1,TRBJ1-1,TGTGCCAGCAGTGAAGCGGGCACCAACACTGAAGCTTTCTTT,CASSEAGTNTEAFF
-,TRBV19,TRBJ2-3,TGTGCCAGTAGGCGCGGCAGCACAGATACGCAGTATTTT,CASRRGSTDTQYF
-,TRBV5-4,TRBJ2-1,TGTGCCAGCAGCTGGGCCGGTAGTGAGCGGCAGACCGACAATGAGCAGTTCTTC,CASSWAGSERQTDNEQFF
-,TRBV10-2,TRBJ1-2,TGCGCCAGCAGTGAGTCCGGAGCGGCCGGGTACTATGGCTACACCTTC,CASSESGAAGYYGYTF
-,TRBV5-6,TRBJ2-6,TGTGCCAGCAGCTTGGCAGGTACCAACGTCCTGACTTTC,CASSLAGTNVLTF
-,TRBV5-6,TRBJ2-7,TGTGCCAGCAGCTTGAGGCAGGGTTACGAGCAGTACTTC,CASSLRQGYEQYF
-,TRBV6-1,TRBJ1-6,TGTGCCAGCAGCCCGGGGAGCTCCTATAATTCACCCCTCCACTTT,CASSPGSSYNSPLHF
-,TRBV28,TRBJ1-5,TGTGCCAGCAGTTTAGTGGTGGGAGTGCAGCCCCAGCATTTT,CASSLVVGVQPQHF
-,TRBV19,TRBJ1-3,TGTGCCGCGTCCTCTGGAAACACCATATATTTT,CAASSGNTIYF
-,TRBV10-1,TRBJ2-3,TGCGCCAGCAGTACGGGGAGCACAGATACGCAGTATTTT,CASSTGSTDTQYF
TRBD2,TRBV5-4,TRBJ2-7,TGTGCCAGCAGCGATAAGGCGGGGGGCTCCTACGAGCAGTACTTC,CASSDKAGGSYEQYF
TRBD2,TRBV4-2,TRBJ2-5,TGTGCCAGCAGCCAGCCCGGGGGGGGGTACCAAGAGACCCAGTACTTC,CASSQPGGGYQETQYF
-,TRBV19,TRBJ2-1,TGTGCCAGTAGTGCTCTGTTGGCGGGCTCGGGCAATGAGCAGTTCTTC,CASSALLAGSGNEQFF
TRBD1,TRBV9,TRBJ1-1,TGTGCCAGCAGCTTGCCTGAAGGACAGGGGATGAAAGCTTTCTTT,CASSLPEGQGMKAFF
TRBD1,TRBV19,TRBJ1-5,TGTGCCAGTAGTCCCCCGCGCCGCACAGGGGATCAGCCCCAGCATTTT,CASSPPRRTGDQPQHF
TRBD1,TRBV19,TRBJ1-4,TGTGCCAGCAAAACAGGGGACACTAATGAAAAACTGTTTTTT,CASKTGDTNEKLFF
TRBD2,TRBV4-2,TRBJ2-7,TGTGCCAGCAGCCGACAAAAGACTAGCGGGGGGGTGAGTTACGAGCAGTACTTC,CASSRQKTSGGVSYEQYF
-,TRBV19,TRBJ2-2,TGTGCCAGTAGTATAGGGGGACATAGGAACACCGGGGAGCTGTTTTTT,CASSIGGHRNTGELFF
TRBD2,TRBV4-1,TRBJ2-5,TGCGCCAGCAGCCGCTCGGGACTAGCGGTCTCTGAGACCCAGTACTTC,CASSRSGLAVSETQYF
TRBD2,TRBV7-2,TRBJ2-3,TGTGCCAGCAGCTTCATAGCGGGGACCGATAAGCAGTATTTT,CASSFIAGTDKQYF
TRBD1,TRBV10-3,TRBJ2-7,TGTGCCATCAGACCGGACAGGTTGGACTACGAGCAGTACTTC,CAIRPDRLDYEQYF
TRBD1,TRBV9,TRBJ2-3,TGTGCCAGCAGCGTAGCGGGACAGGGGGGTAGAGATACGCAGTATTTT,CASSVAGQGGRDTQYF
-,TRBV29-1,TRBJ1-2,TGCAGCGTTGCAGGGCTAGGCAACTATGGCTACACCTTC,CSVAGLGNYGYTF